The 4 T cell receptor beta chains listed next were all sequenced from one sample in a study of T cell responses to AZD1222 COVID-19 vaccine. Some clones are missing from TCRdb's copy, which holds only in-frame ones; the method was immunoSEQ multiplex PCR. The table shows more than 95,000 clones, with approximately 89% occurring only once. Sequences were derived from peripheral blood, sampled on day 0 of AZD1222 vaccination. Source of these receptors: an adult in good health.

Only one count was recorded for this clone. V is TRBV7-8 and J is TRBJ1-5, with D hard to call. Germline V CDR1 and CDR2: SGHVS, FQNEAQ. V lost 5 bases, J lost 4 bases, and 6 bases lay in between. CDR3 length: 12 amino acids. CDR3 DNA sequence: TGTGCCAGCAGCGGACCAAATCAGCCCCAGCATTTT. Translation gives CASSGPNQPQHF.

The table lists this clone with a few counts. The rearrangement joins TRBV27 to TRBJ2-1; 12 bases fit TRBD2. The J segment lost 6 bases and the V segment lost 5 bases, leaving 8 bases of the junction unmatched. Germline V gives CDR1 MNHEY, CDR2 SMNVEV (reference sequence). This CDR3 contains 16 residues. In DNA form, the CDR3 reads TGTGCCAGCAGTCTTAATCGACTAGCGGGAGTCAATGAGCAGTTCTTC. Translated: CASSLNRLAGVNEQFF.

The rearrangement uses TRBV28 and TRBJ1-2; the D gene is possibly TRBD1 (5 bases). Trimming cost V 6 bases and J 13 bases, with 27 bases left between them. This CDR3 has 15 residues. Germline V lookup: CDR1 MDHEN, CDR2 SYDVKM. The CDR3 here is CASRSSGTRSDPCTF. The CDR3 coding sequence is TGTGCCAGCAGGAGCTCCGGGACCAGGTCTGATCCTTGCACCTTC.

The chain has TRBV18 and TRBJ2-1; 8 bases map to TRBD2. The length of the CDR3 is 17 residues. V was clipped by 6 bases and J by 5 bases; unmatched bases: 15. CDR1 is KGHSH and CDR2 is LQKENI in the germline V gene. The CDR3 here is CASSEPGGAHANNEQFF. CDR3 sequence (DNA): TGTGCCAGCTCCGAACCGGGAGGGGCCCACGCTAACAATGAGCAGTTCTTC.